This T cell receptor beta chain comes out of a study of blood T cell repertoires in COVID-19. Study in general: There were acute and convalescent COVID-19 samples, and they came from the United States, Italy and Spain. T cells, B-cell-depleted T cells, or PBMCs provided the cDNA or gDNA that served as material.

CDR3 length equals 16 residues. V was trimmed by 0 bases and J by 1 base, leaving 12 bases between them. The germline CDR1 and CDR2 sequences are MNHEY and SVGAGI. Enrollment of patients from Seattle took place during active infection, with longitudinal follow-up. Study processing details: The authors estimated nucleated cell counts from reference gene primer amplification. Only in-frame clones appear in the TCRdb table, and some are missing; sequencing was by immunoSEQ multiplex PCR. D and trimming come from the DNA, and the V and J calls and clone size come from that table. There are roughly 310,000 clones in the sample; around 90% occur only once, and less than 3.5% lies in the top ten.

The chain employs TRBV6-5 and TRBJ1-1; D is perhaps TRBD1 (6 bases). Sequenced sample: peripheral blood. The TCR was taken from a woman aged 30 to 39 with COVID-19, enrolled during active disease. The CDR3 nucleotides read TGTGCCAGCAGTTACTCGAAATCACAGGGGAACACTGAAGCTTTCTTT. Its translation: CASSYSKSQGNTEAFF.